The T cell receptor (beta chain) described here comes from a study of T cells in Graves' hyperthyroidism and ophthalmopathy. This clonotype was detected only a few times. This CDR3 region has 16 residues. CDR1 is LNHDA and CDR2 is SQIVND in the germline V gene (reference sequence). J gave up 2 bases and V 4 bases, and 4 bases lay outside the gene matches. Amplified regions were TCR beta CDR3 sequences from RNA transcripts. The HTBI primer set drove a first-round RT-PCR of the TCR CDR3. Via MiXCR, TCRdb re-called the multiplex PCR reads, giving one row per CDR3 protein. The sample lists some 370,000 distinct CDR3 sequences; about a sixth were seen once.

The chain uses TRBV19 and TRBJ2-3; 12 bases fit TRBD2. The specimen was blood. The clonotype originates from a woman aged 25 to 39 with Graves' hyperthyroidism that later progressed to Graves' ophthalmopathy. In DNA, the CDR3 is TGTGCCAGTAGTAGACTAGCGGGGGCCATCACAGATACGCAGTATTTT. The encoded protein is CASSRLAGAITDTQYF.